The rows below give T cell receptor beta chains drawn from one sample of a study of Graves' ophthalmopathy and Graves' hyperthyroidism. TCRdb itself ran the multiplex PCR reads through MiXCR, one entry per CDR3 protein. This sample has 650,000 to 900,000 distinct CDR3 sequences, with 40% found just once. The material sequenced was peripheral blood. All receptors derive from an adult man with Graves' ophthalmopathy. Both conserved end residues are part of each CDR3. D genes are given only for firm matches. Some rows have no size entry. The others give once, few or many, or a class for an expanded clone.

j_call,d_call,clone_size,v_call,cdr3_aa,cdr3_nt
TRBJ1-2,.,.,TRBV12-3/TRBV12-4,CASSSGTGHPMGGYTF,TGTGCCAGCAGTTCTGGAACGGGACACCCGATGGGGGGCTACACCTTC
TRBJ2-7,.,many,TRBV7-2,CASSLGGATYEQYF,TGTGCCAGCAGCTTAGGCGGGGCAACCTACGAGCAGTACTTC
TRBJ2-7,.,.,TRBV5-1,CASSVGRPAEQYF,TGCGCCAGCAGCGTCGGACGGCCGGCCGAGCAGTACTTC
TRBJ1-6,.,once,TRBV19,CASSLMAEGNSPLHF,TGTGCCAGCAGCTTAATGGCAGAGGGAAATTCACCCCTCCACTTT
TRBJ1-4,TRBD1,many,TRBV7-9,CASSFAGQAGEKLFF,TGTGCCAGCAGCTTCGCGGGACAGGCTGGAGAAAAACTGTTTTTT
TRBJ1-1,.,many,TRBV24-1,CATSDSATNTEAFF,TGTGCCACCAGTGATTCCGCCACAAACACTGAAGCTTTCTTT
TRBJ2-7,.,many,TRBV11-2,CASSPGPREQYF,TGTGCCAGCAGCCCAGGGCCACGGGAGCAGTACTTC
TRBJ2-7,.,.,TRBV20-1,CSARVSGWYEQYF,TGCAGTGCTAGAGTAAGCGGTTGGTACGAGCAGTACTTC
TRBJ1-5,.,.,TRBV6-1,CASSRRDYSNQPQHF,TGTGCCAGCAGTCGTCGGGATTATAGCAATCAGCCCCAGCATTTT
TRBJ1-2,.,.,TRBV7-9,CASSQDRFFSRGYTF,TGTGCCAGCAGCCAAGACAGGTTTTTTAGTCGAGGCTACACCTTC
TRBJ1-6,.,.,TRBV20-1,CSGQSFSSSYNSPLHF,TGCAGTGGGCAGAGTTTTTCCAGCTCCTATAATTCACCCCTCCACTTT
TRBJ2-7,.,.,TRBV2,CARDHFQGISYEQYF,TGTGCTAGAGATCACTTTCAGGGAATATCCTACGAGCAGTACTTC
TRBJ2-1,.,few,TRBV25-1,CASSEWGSVFF,TGTGCCAGCAGTGAATGGGGGAGTGTGTTCTTC
TRBJ2-5,.,.,TRBV6-5,CASSYSRRQVETQYF,TGTGCCAGCAGTTACTCGCGTCGACAGGTAGAGACCCAGTACTTC
TRBJ2-5,TRBD1,few,TRBV11-1,CASIPDREETQYF,TGTGCCAGCATCCCTGACAGGGAAGAGACCCAGTACTTC
TRBJ2-7,TRBD1,.,TRBV2,CASSPWTGGSWEQYF,TGTGCCAGCAGTCCCTGGACAGGCGGGTCGTGGGAGCAGTACTTC